The rows below give T cell receptor beta chains drawn from one sample of a study of sequential checkpoint blockade in melanoma. The repertoire was sequenced with immunoSEQ multiplex PCR; TCRdb's copy has only in-frame clones and lacks some. The data hold thousands of clones, with roughly 25% observed a single time. The sequencing here drew on tumor tissue (inferred from file names), taken from a patient given nivolumab and ipilimumab in sequence. These receptors all come from a human donor with melanoma. Each CDR3 is given with its conserved first and last residue. The D gene is left open where the match is weak. Only part of the rows carry a size: once, few, many, or a class if the clone is expanded.

J gene: TRBJ2-5; V gene: TRBV28; clone size: .; D gene: .; CDR3 protein: CASSDGLLETQYF; CDR3 DNA: TGTGCCAGCAGCGACGGCCTCTTGGAGACCCAGTACTTC
J gene: TRBJ1-2; V gene: TRBV6-8; clone size: many; D gene: TRBD1; CDR3 protein: CASSYPGQGNYGYTF; CDR3 DNA: TGTGCCAGCAGTTACCCCGGACAGGGGAACTATGGCTACACCTTC
J gene: TRBJ2-6; V gene: TRBV18; clone size: once; D gene: .; CDR3 protein: CASSPRQPSTALSGANVLTF; CDR3 DNA: TGTGCCAGCTCACCGCGGCAGCCTTCCACAGCTCTCTCTGGGGCCAACGTCCTGACTTTC
J gene: TRBJ1-1; V gene: TRBV19; clone size: few; D gene: .; CDR3 protein: CASSMYTRGGTEAFF; CDR3 DNA: TGTGCCAGTAGTATGTACACCCGCGGGGGGACTGAAGCTTTCTTT
J gene: TRBJ2-7; V gene: TRBV5-8; clone size: .; D gene: .; CDR3 protein: CASSLDGAYEQYF; CDR3 DNA: TGTGCCAGCAGCTTAGACGGGGCCTACGAGCAGTACTTC
J gene: TRBJ1-2; V gene: TRBV14; clone size: few; D gene: .; CDR3 protein: CASSRGGGYTF; CDR3 DNA: TGTGCCAGCAGCCGAGGCGGTGGCTACACCTTC
J gene: TRBJ2-3; V gene: TRBV5-1; clone size: .; D gene: TRBD1; CDR3 protein: CASSLLDRAYTDTQYF; CDR3 DNA: TGCGCCAGCAGCCTTCTCGACAGGGCCTACACAGATACGCAGTATTTT
J gene: TRBJ2-7; V gene: TRBV11-3; clone size: many; D gene: .; CDR3 protein: CASSPSLSGRYQYF; CDR3 DNA: TGTGCCAGCAGCCCGAGTTTATCCGGGAGATATCAGTACTTC
J gene: TRBJ1-4; V gene: TRBV11-3; clone size: large; D gene: .; CDR3 protein: CASSLGGDGEKLFF; CDR3 DNA: TGTGCCAGCAGCTTAGGAGGGGATGGCGAAAAACTGTTTTTT
J gene: TRBJ1-5; V gene: TRBV28; clone size: medium-sized; D gene: .; CDR3 protein: CASSFKHNQPQHF; CDR3 DNA: TGTGCCAGCAGTTTCAAACACAATCAGCCCCAGCATTTT
J gene: TRBJ1-5; V gene: TRBV11-3; clone size: medium-sized; D gene: TRBD1; CDR3 protein: CASSFPSGGELNSNQPQHF; CDR3 DNA: TGTGCCAGCAGCTTTCCCTCAGGGGGCGAGTTGAACAGCAATCAGCCCCAGCATTTT
J gene: TRBJ2-1; V gene: TRBV7-6; clone size: few; D gene: TRBD1; CDR3 protein: CASSSPDRGNNEQFF; CDR3 DNA: TGTGCCAGCAGCAGCCCCGACAGGGGCAACAATGAGCAGTTCTTC
J gene: TRBJ2-7; V gene: TRBV18; clone size: large; D gene: TRBD1; CDR3 protein: CASSLPGQDPYEQYF; CDR3 DNA: TGTGCCAGCTCGCTCCCGGGACAGGACCCCTACGAGCAGTACTTC
J gene: TRBJ2-3; V gene: TRBV30; clone size: medium-sized; D gene: .; CDR3 protein: CAWGQGRFTDTQYF; CDR3 DNA: TGTGCCTGGGGTCAGGGGCGGTTTACAGATACGCAGTATTTT
J gene: TRBJ2-1; V gene: TRBV6-8; clone size: .; D gene: .; CDR3 protein: CASSFPRSLSYNEQFF; CDR3 DNA: TGTGCCAGCAGTTTTCCGCGCAGTTTGTCCTACAATGAGCAGTTCTTC
J gene: TRBJ2-2; V gene: TRBV11-3; clone size: many; D gene: TRBD1; CDR3 protein: CASRSGTGLSGELFF; CDR3 DNA: TGTGCCAGCAGATCCGGGACAGGTTTGTCCGGGGAGCTGTTTTTT
J gene: TRBJ1-5; V gene: TRBV30; clone size: few; D gene: TRBD1; CDR3 protein: CAWSDGTGYQPQHF; CDR3 DNA: TGTGCCTGGAGTGACGGGACAGGGTATCAGCCCCAGCATTTT
J gene: TRBJ2-5; V gene: TRBV11-3; clone size: many; D gene: .; CDR3 protein: CASSLTGTQETQYF; CDR3 DNA: TGTGCCAGCAGCCTTACCGGGACCCAAGAGACCCAGTACTTC
J gene: TRBJ1-1; V gene: TRBV5-1; clone size: .; D gene: .; CDR3 protein: CASSFSQGNTEAFF; CDR3 DNA: TGCGCCAGCAGCTTTTCTCAGGGGAACACTGAAGCTTTCTTT
J gene: TRBJ2-6; V gene: TRBV29-1; clone size: .; D gene: .; CDR3 protein: CSVEDLTESIDSGANVLTF; CDR3 DNA: TGCAGCGTTGAAGATCTGACGGAGTCAATTGACTCTGGGGCCAACGTCCTGACTTTC
J gene: TRBJ1-6; V gene: TRBV6-8; clone size: .; D gene: .; CDR3 protein: CASSLGINSPLHF; CDR3 DNA: TGTGCCAGCAGTTTAGGGATCAATTCACCCCTCCACTTT
J gene: TRBJ2-7; V gene: TRBV19; clone size: .; D gene: TRBD1; CDR3 protein: CASSRGQGSSYEQYF; CDR3 DNA: TGTGCCAGTAGCCGGGGACAGGGGAGCTCCTACGAGCAGTACTTC
J gene: TRBJ2-3; V gene: TRBV6-8; clone size: .; D gene: .; CDR3 protein: CASKAGSGTDTQYF; CDR3 DNA: TGTGCCAGCAAGGCGGGAAGTGGCACAGATACGCAGTATTTT
J gene: TRBJ2-1; V gene: TRBV19; clone size: .; D gene: .; CDR3 protein: CASSFRSSSRSYNEQFF; CDR3 DNA: TGTGCCAGTAGTTTCCGATCATCATCCCGCTCCTACAATGAGCAGTTCTTC
J gene: TRBJ2-5; V gene: TRBV5-1; clone size: once; D gene: .; CDR3 protein: CASSLAMGGGETQYF; CDR3 DNA: TGCGCCAGCAGCTTGGCCATGGGAGGGGGAGAGACCCAGTACTTC
J gene: TRBJ1-5; V gene: TRBV11-3; clone size: medium-sized; D gene: .; CDR3 protein: CASSLDGSNQPQHF; CDR3 DNA: TGTGCCAGCAGCCTGGACGGTAGCAATCAGCCCCAGCATTTT
J gene: TRBJ2-5; V gene: TRBV28; clone size: few; D gene: TRBD1; CDR3 protein: CASSLSRTGRLETQYF; CDR3 DNA: TGTGCCAGCAGTTTATCCCGGACAGGAAGATTGGAGACCCAGTACTTC
J gene: TRBJ2-3; V gene: TRBV28; clone size: .; D gene: TRBD2; CDR3 protein: CASRSTSVSTDTQYF; CDR3 DNA: TGTGCCAGCAGATCAACTAGCGTCTCCACAGATACGCAGTATTTT
J gene: TRBJ2-7; V gene: TRBV28; clone size: few; D gene: .; CDR3 protein: CASNTPGRATYEQYF; CDR3 DNA: TGTGCCAGCAACACCCCGGGCAGGGCGACCTACGAGCAGTACTTC
J gene: TRBJ2-1; V gene: TRBV19; clone size: medium-sized; D gene: .; CDR3 protein: CASSIGWEEQFF; CDR3 DNA: TGTGCCAGTAGTATTGGGTGGGAAGAGCAGTTCTTC
J gene: TRBJ2-7; V gene: TRBV12-5; clone size: .; D gene: TRBD2; CDR3 protein: CASGLLWTSGETYEQYF; CDR3 DNA: TGTGCTAGTGGTCTTCTTTGGACTAGCGGAGAGACCTACGAGCAGTACTTC
J gene: TRBJ1-2; V gene: TRBV28; clone size: .; D gene: .; CDR3 protein: CASSFAGIVYGYTF; CDR3 DNA: TGTGCCAGCAGTTTTGCAGGGATAGTCTATGGCTACACCTTC
J gene: TRBJ1-5; V gene: TRBV19; clone size: once; D gene: .; CDR3 protein: CASSYSGNSNQPQHF; CDR3 DNA: TGTGCCAGTAGTTACTCAGGGAATAGCAATCAGCCCCAGCATTTT
J gene: TRBJ1-4; V gene: TRBV29-1; clone size: few; D gene: .; CDR3 protein: CSVGQSNEKLFF; CDR3 DNA: TGCAGCGTTGGACAAAGTAATGAAAAACTGTTTTTT
J gene: TRBJ2-5; V gene: TRBV11-3; clone size: medium-sized; D gene: TRBD1; CDR3 protein: CASSPQGAGQETQYF; CDR3 DNA: TGTGCCAGCAGCCCACAGGGGGCCGGGCAAGAGACCCAGTACTTC
J gene: TRBJ2-3; V gene: TRBV4-1; clone size: many; D gene: .; CDR3 protein: CASSQREPSTDTQYF; CDR3 DNA: TGCGCCAGCAGCCAACGAGAACCTAGCACAGATACGCAGTATTTT
J gene: TRBJ1-2; V gene: TRBV14; clone size: .; D gene: .; CDR3 protein: CASSQTPGSFYGYTF; CDR3 DNA: TGTGCCAGCAGCCAAACGCCCGGGAGCTTCTATGGCTACACCTTC
J gene: TRBJ2-3; V gene: TRBV9; clone size: medium-sized; D gene: TRBD2; CDR3 protein: CASSPGGLANIWGTDTQYF; CDR3 DNA: TGTGCCAGCAGCCCCGGGGGACTAGCGAACATCTGGGGCACAGATACGCAGTATTTT
J gene: TRBJ2-1; V gene: TRBV6-8; clone size: medium-sized; D gene: TRBD2; CDR3 protein: CASSYSIRGRANEQFF; CDR3 DNA: TGTGCCAGCAGTTACTCGATTCGCGGGAGGGCCAATGAGCAGTTCTTC
J gene: TRBJ2-7; V gene: TRBV18; clone size: .; D gene: .; CDR3 protein: CASGKTGDEQYF; CDR3 DNA: TGTGCCAGCGGTAAGACGGGGGACGAGCAGTACTTC
J gene: TRBJ2-7; V gene: TRBV11-3; clone size: few; D gene: .; CDR3 protein: CASSLRETGHNRFYEQYF; CDR3 DNA: TGTGCCAGCAGCTTAAGAGAGACAGGCCACAACAGATTCTACGAGCAGTACTTC
J gene: TRBJ2-3; V gene: TRBV19; clone size: .; D gene: .; CDR3 protein: CASRGRNTDTQYF; CDR3 DNA: TGTGCCAGTAGGGGGAGGAACACAGATACGCAGTATTTT
J gene: TRBJ2-3; V gene: TRBV11-3; clone size: medium-sized; D gene: TRBD2; CDR3 protein: CASSPGLGVDTQYF; CDR3 DNA: TGTGCCAGCAGCCCGGGACTAGGGGTGGATACGCAGTATTTT
J gene: TRBJ2-7; V gene: TRBV6-8; clone size: few; D gene: .; CDR3 protein: CASSLSGNYEQYF; CDR3 DNA: TGTGCCAGCAGCCTCTCGGGGAACTACGAGCAGTACTTC
J gene: TRBJ2-3; V gene: TRBV6-7; clone size: medium-sized; D gene: .; CDR3 protein: CASSSTDTQYF; CDR3 DNA: TGTGCCAGCAGTTCCACAGATACGCAGTATTTT
J gene: TRBJ1-2; V gene: TRBV15; clone size: large; D gene: .; CDR3 protein: CATSRDRTVLMEGYTF; CDR3 DNA: TGTGCCACCAGCAGAGATAGAACAGTTCTTATGGAGGGTTACACCTTC
J gene: TRBJ2-7; V gene: TRBV6-8; clone size: .; D gene: .; CDR3 protein: CASSAEVGYEQYF; CDR3 DNA: TGTGCCAGCAGTGCAGAGGTAGGCTACGAGCAGTACTTC
J gene: TRBJ2-5; V gene: TRBV11-1; clone size: many; D gene: .; CDR3 protein: CASSQARSGPGETQYF; CDR3 DNA: TGTGCCAGCAGCCAAGCGCGGTCAGGGCCGGGGGAGACCCAGTACTTC
J gene: TRBJ2-1; V gene: TRBV19; clone size: .; D gene: TRBD2; CDR3 protein: CASSKGGLAVITEQFF; CDR3 DNA: TGTGCCAGTAGTAAGGGGGGACTAGCGGTGATTACTGAGCAGTTCTTC
J gene: TRBJ1-4; V gene: TRBV19; clone size: .; D gene: .; CDR3 protein: CASGMISTTNEKLFF; CDR3 DNA: TGTGCCAGTGGCATGATCTCTACAACTAATGAAAAACTGTTTTTT
J gene: TRBJ1-1; V gene: TRBV6-8; clone size: .; D gene: .; CDR3 protein: CASSVKQGEAFF; CDR3 DNA: TGTGCCAGCAGTGTGAAACAGGGCGAAGCTTTCTTT
J gene: TRBJ2-7; V gene: TRBV28; clone size: medium-sized; D gene: .; CDR3 protein: CASSLGGRDVHEQYF; CDR3 DNA: TGTGCCAGCAGTTTGGGGGGCAGGGACGTCCACGAGCAGTACTTC
J gene: TRBJ2-2; V gene: TRBV30; clone size: .; D gene: TRBD1; CDR3 protein: CAWSGDRVRSGELFF; CDR3 DNA: TGTGCCTGGAGTGGGGACAGGGTGCGGTCCGGGGAGCTGTTTTTT